One TCR beta chain is described in this entry. The CDR3 consists of 22 residues. This sample is drawn from a study of blood T cell repertoires in COVID-19. Overall study: The United States, Italy and Spain were the sources of the acute and convalescent COVID-19 samples. PBMCs, B-cell-depleted T cells, or T cells were the source of the cDNA or gDNA that made up the material.

In the authors' workflow: Reference gene primer amplification in the assay estimated nucleated cell counts. The assay was immunoSEQ multiplex PCR, and TCRdb's table has in-frame clones only and misses some. The DNA was the basis for D and trimming; V, J and clone size are from that table. This sample has 85,000 to 100,000 clones, with about 86% found just once. Sequenced sample: peripheral blood. This receptor was taken from a woman aged 55-70 years in a cohort sampled during active or convalescent COVID-19. V is TRBV21-1 and J is TRBJ2-1; the D segment call TRBD2 is taken from the table without a DNA check. TRBV21-1 is designated a pseudogene. The CDR3 nucleotides read TGTGCCAGCAGCGACCGGGACAGGGGTCCTTCTAGCGGGAGTAGCTCCTACAATGAGCAGTTCTTC. Protein sequence: CASSDRDRGPSSGSSSYNEQFF.